This T cell receptor beta chain came from a study of blood T cell repertoires in COVID-19. Study-level information: Some COVID-19 samples were acute and others convalescent; all came from the United States, Italy and Spain. T cells, B-cell-depleted T cells, or PBMCs provided the cDNA or gDNA that served as material.

Repertoires were generated with immunoSEQ multiplex PCR, while TCRdb's copy carries only in-frame clones and drops some. The sample consists of a few hundred thousand clones, around 87% of them appearing once. From germline, CDR1 is SGHDT and CDR2 YYEEEE. V gave up 5 bases and J gave up 0 bases; unmatched junction bases: 7. The CDR3 loop spans 15 amino acids. In its sample, this clone was seen once. Sequencing used PBMCs or T cells enriched from blood (not recorded which). The receptor's source is a woman aged 18-30 years with acute COVID-19. The chain carries TRBV5-6 and TRBJ2-7, with 8 bases matching TRBD1. The CDR3 spells CASSTGGFISYEQYF. In nucleotides, the CDR3 is TGTGCCAGCAGTACAGGGGGTTTTATCTCCTACGAGCAGTACTTC.